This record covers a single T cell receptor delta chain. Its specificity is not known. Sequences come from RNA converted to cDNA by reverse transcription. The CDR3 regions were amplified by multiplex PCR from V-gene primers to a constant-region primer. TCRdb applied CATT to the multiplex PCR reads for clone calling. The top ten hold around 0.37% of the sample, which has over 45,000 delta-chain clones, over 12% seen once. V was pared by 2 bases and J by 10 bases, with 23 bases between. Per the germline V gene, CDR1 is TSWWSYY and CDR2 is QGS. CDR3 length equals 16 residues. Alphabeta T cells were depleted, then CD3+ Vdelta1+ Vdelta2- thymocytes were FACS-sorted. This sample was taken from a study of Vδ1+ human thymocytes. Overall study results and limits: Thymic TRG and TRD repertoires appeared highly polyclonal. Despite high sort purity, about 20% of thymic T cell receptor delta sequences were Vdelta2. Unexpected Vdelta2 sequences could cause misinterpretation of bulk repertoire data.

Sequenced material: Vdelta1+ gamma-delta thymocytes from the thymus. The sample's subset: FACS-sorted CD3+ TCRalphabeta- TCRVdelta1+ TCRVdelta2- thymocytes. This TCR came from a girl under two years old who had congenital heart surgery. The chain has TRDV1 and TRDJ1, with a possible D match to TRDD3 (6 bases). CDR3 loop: CALGETPTEYWDGLIF. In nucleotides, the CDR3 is TGTGCTCTTGGGGAAACGCCTACGGAATACTGGGATGGACTCATCTTT.